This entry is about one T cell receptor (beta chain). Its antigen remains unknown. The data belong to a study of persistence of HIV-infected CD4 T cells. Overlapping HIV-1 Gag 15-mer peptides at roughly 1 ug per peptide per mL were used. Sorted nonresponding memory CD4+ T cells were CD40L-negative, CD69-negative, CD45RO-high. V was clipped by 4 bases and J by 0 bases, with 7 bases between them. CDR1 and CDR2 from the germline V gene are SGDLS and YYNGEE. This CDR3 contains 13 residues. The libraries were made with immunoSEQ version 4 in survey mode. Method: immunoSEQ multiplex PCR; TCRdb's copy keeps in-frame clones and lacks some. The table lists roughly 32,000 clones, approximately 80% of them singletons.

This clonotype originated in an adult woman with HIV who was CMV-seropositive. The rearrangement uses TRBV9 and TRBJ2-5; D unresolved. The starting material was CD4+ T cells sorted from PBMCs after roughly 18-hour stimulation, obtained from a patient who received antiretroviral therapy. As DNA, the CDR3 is TGTGCCAGCAGCACGGGCCACCAAGAGACCCAGTACTTC. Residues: CASSTGHQETQYF. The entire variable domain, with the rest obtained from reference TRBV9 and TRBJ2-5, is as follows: DSGVTQTPKHLITATGQRVTLRCSPRSGDLSVYWYQQSLDQGLQFLIQYYNGEERAKGNILERFSAQQFPDLHSELNLSSLELGDSALYFCASSTGHQETQYFGPGTRLLVL.